These 17 T cell receptor beta chains came from one sample sequenced in a study of shared clonotypes between healthy human individuals. Repertoires were generated with immunoSEQ multiplex PCR, while TCRdb's copy carries only in-frame clones and drops some. In the table there are roughly 1,500,000 clones, approximately 98.5% of which are singletons. What was sequenced was naive CD4+ T cells sorted from blood. The subset: CD45RA+ positively selected. The receptor set was obtained from a man aged 25-45 years in good health.

This rearrangement joins TRBV5-4 to TRBJ1-1; 7 nucleotides line up with TRBD1. The CDR3 consists of 17 residues. In germline, CDR1 is SGHNT, CDR2 YYREEE (reference sequence). V shed 4 bases and J 0 bases; nucleotides not matched to a gene: 12. CDR3 bases: TGTGCCAGCAGCATAGATCCGGGACAGCCCATGAACACTGAAGCTTTCTTT. This translates into CASSIDPGQPMNTEAFF.

This clone was detected only once. The same CDR3 is also encoded by other DNA sequences in this sample. The gene calls are TRBV7-2 and TRBJ2-3; 12 bases are shared with TRBD1. J was trimmed by 0 bases and V by 5 bases; bases with no gene match: 3. Germline CDR1 SGHTA, CDR2 FQGNSA. This CDR3 region has 16 residues. CDR3 DNA: TGTGCCAGCAGCACGGGACAGGGGGCTAGCACAGATACGCAGTATTTT. Translation gives CASSTGQGASTDTQYF. Full variable domain (outside the CDR3, taken from reference TRBV7-2 and TRBJ2-3): GAGVSQSPSNKVTEKGKDVELRCDPISGHTALYWYRQSLGQGLEFLIYFQGNSAPDKSGLPSDRFSAERTGGSVSTLTIQRTQQEDSAVYLCASSTGQGASTDTQYFGPGTRLTVL.

This sequence joins TRBV7-8 and TRBJ2-2; D possibly matches TRBD1 or TRBD2 (5 bases each). V shed 3 bases and J shed 6 bases, with 14 bases lying between them. CDR3 length equals 15 residues. CDR1 is SGHVS, CDR2 FQNEAQ, per germline. CDR3 protein: CASSLANTGPGELFF. CDR3 bases: TGTGCCAGCAGCTTGGCGAACACGGGGCCCGGGGAGCTGTTTTTT.

The V and J genes are TRBV7-9 and TRBJ2-1; 8 nucleotides match TRBD1. Germline CDR1 SEHNR, CDR2 FQNEAQ (reference sequence). Trimming at V came to 3 bases and at J to 5 bases, leaving 9 bases not matched to a gene. The CDR3 covers 16 residues. In DNA form, the CDR3 reads TGTGCCAGCAGCTTTCTGGACAGGGTGGAGGACAATGAGCAGTTCTTC. Translated, it gives CASSFLDRVEDNEQFF.

This sequence joins TRBV15 and TRBJ2-4; TRBD1 matches at 8 bases. Looked up from germline, CDR1 is LNHNV and CDR2 is YYDKDF (reference sequence). The CDR3 consists of 15 residues. V was pared by 0 bases and J by 8 bases, with 6 bases of the junction left unmatched. Here the CDR3 reads CATSRDQQGVDIQYF. The CDR3 bases are TGTGCCACCAGCAGAGATCAACAGGGGGTGGACATTCAGTACTTC.

V usage is TRBV9 and J usage is TRBJ2-5, with no clear D. Per germline, CDR1 SGDLS and CDR2 YYNGEE. There are 15 residues in the CDR3. V lost 4 bases and J lost 3, with 16 bases in between. The CDR3 reads CASSITLRVEETQYF. The CDR3, as DNA: TGTGCCAGCAGCATAACCCTCCGGGTCGAAGAGACCCAGTACTTC.

This clone is a singleton in its sample. V and J are TRBV6-4 and TRBJ2-3; 9 bases fit TRBD2. V dropped 10 bases and J dropped 0; count of bases not matched to a gene: 17. Germline V CDR1 and CDR2: MRHNA, SNTAGT. The CDR3 has 18 residues. This CDR3 is CATQMGSGRSDSTDTQYF. CDR3 nucleotide sequence: TGTGCCACCCAGATGGGGAGCGGGAGGTCGGATAGCACAGATACGCAGTATTTT.

The chain employs TRBV6-5 and TRBJ1-1; D not resolved. There are 11 residues in the CDR3. CDR1 is MNHEY, CDR2 SVGAGI, per germline. Deletions cut 2 bases from V and 10 bases from J, with 8 bases between. The CDR3, as DNA: TGTGCCAGCAGTTACATAGATAGAGCTTTCTTT. This gives the protein CASSYIDRAFF.

Points on this clone: The same CDR3 is also encoded by other DNA sequences in this sample. The V call is TRBV30, the J call TRBJ1-5; D is uncertain. The V and J ends lost 2 bases and 3 bases respectively, with 8 bases between them. The CDR3 contains 13 residues. CDR1 and CDR2 from the germline V gene are GTSNPN and SVGIG (reference sequence). Here the CDR3 reads CAWSPGPNQPQHF. The CDR3 nucleotides are TGTGCCTGGAGTCCCGGGCCCAATCAGCCCCAGCATTTT.

This chain uses TRBV6-5 with TRBJ2-7; D uncertain. Trimming removed 5 bases at V and 2 bases at J, with 10 bases between. Looked up from germline, CDR1 is MNHEY and CDR2 is SVGAGI. The CDR3 contains 13 residues. In DNA, the CDR3 is TGTGCCAGCAGTCTCGGGTCAACCTACGAGCAGTACTTC. Residues: CASSLGSTYEQYF.

The V call is TRBV7-8, the J call TRBJ1-5; TRBD1 agrees at 10 bases. From germline, CDR1 is SGHVS and CDR2 FQNEAQ. The CDR3 runs to 13 residues. The CDR3 DNA sequence: TGTGAATTTCGACAGGGGGCTTGTCAGCCCCAGCATTTT. Translated: CEFRQGACQPQHF.

The genes are TRBV5-4 and TRBJ2-1; possible D gene TRBD1, 7 bases. The CDR3 sequence is 13 residues long. V lost 4 bases, J lost 4 bases, and 9 bases lay in between. From germline, CDR1 is SGHNT and CDR2 YYREEE (reference sequence). The CDR3 DNA follows: TGTGCCAGCAGCGCGGGACAGTACAATGAGCAGTTCTTC. Its translation: CASSAGQYNEQFF.

The chain employs TRBV9 and TRBJ2-1; 8 positions agree with TRBD2. Germline V gene lookup returns CDR1 SGDLS and CDR2 YYNGEE. The CDR3 length is 16 residues. Unmatched junction bases numbered 6, after V lost 2 bases and J lost 2 bases. The CDR3 DNA reads as TGTGCCAGCAGCGTTAGGGGTAGCGGGACCTACAATGAGCAGTTCTTC. Its translation is CASSVRGSGTYNEQFF. The full variable domain, its missing parts supplied by reference TRBV9 and TRBJ2-1, is DSGVTQTPKHLITATGQRVTLRCSPRSGDLSVYWYQQSLDQGLQFLIQYYNGEERAKGNILERFSAQQFPDLHSELNLSSLELGDSALYFCASSVRGSGTYNEQFFGPGTRLTVL.

CDR3 in amino acids: CASSSKASGATGVTQYF. The DNA for the CDR3 is TGTGCCAGCAGCTCCAAAGCTAGCGGAGCTACGGGAGTGACCCAGTACTTC. V gene TRBV5-4 combines with J gene TRBJ2-5, with 7 bases matching TRBD2. This CDR3 comprises 17 residues. Trimming took 3 bases from V and 7 from J; bases not matched to a gene: 18. Germline V gene data show CDR1 as SGHNT and CDR2 as YYREEE (reference sequence).

This chain connects TRBV7-6 to TRBJ2-2; 11 positions match TRBD2. Trimming at V came to 5 bases and at J to 0 bases, leaving 14 bases not matched to a gene. Germline lookup yields CDR1 SGHVS and CDR2 FNYEAQ. The CDR3 is made up of 20 amino acids. In nucleotides, the CDR3 is TGTGCCAGCAGCCTTGTCCTAGCGGGAGGAGGGGCCGCGAACACCGGGGAGCTGTTTTTT. As protein: CASSLVLAGGGAANTGELFF.

CDR3 sequence: CASSVKTGNTEAFF. The CDR3 coding sequence is TGTGCCAGCTCGGTAAAGACGGGGAACACTGAAGCTTTCTTT. This sequence joins TRBV18 and TRBJ1-1, with D unclear. There are 14 residues in the CDR3. Trimming removed 6 bases at V and 1 base at J, with 12 bases between. Germline V lookup: CDR1 KGHSH, CDR2 LQKENI.

The gene calls are TRBV7-9 and TRBJ1-4; maybe TRBD1 (6 bases). Germline V CDR1 and CDR2: SEHNR, FQNEAQ (reference sequence). The CDR3 runs to 15 residues. Trimming took 5 bases from V and 4 from J, leaving 14 bases between them. The CDR3 DNA is TGTGCCAGCAGCCTCACCGTGGACAGTAATGAAAAACTGTTTTTT. Amino acids: CASSLTVDSNEKLFF.